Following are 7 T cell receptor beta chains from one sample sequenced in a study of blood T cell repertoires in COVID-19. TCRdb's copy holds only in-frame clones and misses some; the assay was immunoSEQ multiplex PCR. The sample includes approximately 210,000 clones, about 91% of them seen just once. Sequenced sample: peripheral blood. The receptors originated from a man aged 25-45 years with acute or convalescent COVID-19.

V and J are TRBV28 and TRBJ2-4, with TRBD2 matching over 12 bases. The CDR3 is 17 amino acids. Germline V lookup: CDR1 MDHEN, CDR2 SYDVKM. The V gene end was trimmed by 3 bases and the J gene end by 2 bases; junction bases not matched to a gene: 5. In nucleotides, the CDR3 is TGTGCCAGCAGTTTTGGACTAGCGGGGCTAACCAAAAACATTCAGTACTTC. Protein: CASSFGLAGLTKNIQYF.

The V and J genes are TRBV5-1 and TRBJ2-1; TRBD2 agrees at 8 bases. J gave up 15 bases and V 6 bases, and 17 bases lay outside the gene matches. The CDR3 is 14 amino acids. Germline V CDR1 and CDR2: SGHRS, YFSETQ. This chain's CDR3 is CASNPREARNQGFF. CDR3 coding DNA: TGCGCCAGCAACCCGCGGGAGGCCAGAAACCAAGGGTTCTTC. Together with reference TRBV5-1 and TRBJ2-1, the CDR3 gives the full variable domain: KAGVTQTPRYLIKTRGQQVTLSCSPISGHRSVSWYQQTPGQGLQFLFEYFSETQRNKGNFPGRFSGRQFSNSRSEMNVSTLELGDSALYLCASNPREARNQGFFGPGTRLTVL.

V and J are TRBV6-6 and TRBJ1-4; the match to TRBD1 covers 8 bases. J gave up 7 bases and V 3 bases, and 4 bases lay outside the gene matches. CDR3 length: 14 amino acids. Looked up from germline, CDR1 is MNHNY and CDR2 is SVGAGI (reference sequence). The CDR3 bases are TGTGCCAGCAGTTATGGACAGGGACGTGAAAAACTGTTTTTT. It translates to CASSYGQGREKLFF.

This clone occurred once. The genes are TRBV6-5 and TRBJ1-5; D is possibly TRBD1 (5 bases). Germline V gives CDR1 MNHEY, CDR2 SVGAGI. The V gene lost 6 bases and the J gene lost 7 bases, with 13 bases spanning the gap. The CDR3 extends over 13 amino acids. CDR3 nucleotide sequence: TGTGCCAGCAGAATGCAGGGTCTACAGCCCCAGCATTTT. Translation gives CASRMQGLQPQHF.

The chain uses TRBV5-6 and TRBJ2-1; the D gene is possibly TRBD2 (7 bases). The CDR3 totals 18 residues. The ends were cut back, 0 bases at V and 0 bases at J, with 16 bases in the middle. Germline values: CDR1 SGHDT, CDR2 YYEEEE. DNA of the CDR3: TGTGCCAGCAGCTTGGCCGGGGGGCAGCCTCTCTCCTACAATGAGCAGTTCTTC. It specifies CASSLAGGQPLSYNEQFF.

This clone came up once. CDR3 sequence reads: CATSITGGAEAFF. In DNA form, the CDR3 reads TGTGCCACCTCGATTACCGGGGGGGCTGAAGCTTTCTTT. V is TRBV19 and J is TRBJ1-1; perhaps TRBD1 as D (5 bases). The CDR3 extends over 13 amino acids. The germline gives CDR1 LNHDA, CDR2 SQIVND (reference sequence). V was clipped by 10 bases and J by 6 bases, with 18 bases between them.

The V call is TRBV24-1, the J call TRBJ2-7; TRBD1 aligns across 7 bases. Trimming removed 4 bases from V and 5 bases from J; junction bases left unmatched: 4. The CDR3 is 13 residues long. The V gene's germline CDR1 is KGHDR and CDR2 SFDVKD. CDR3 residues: CATSDHDRDEQYF. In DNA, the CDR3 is TGTGCCACCAGTGACCACGACAGGGACGAGCAGTACTTC.